The sample holds a few counts of the clone carrying this T cell receptor beta chain. As yet, its antigen is unknown. TCRdb independently ran MiXCR on the RT-PCR reads; one entry per CDR3 protein. This sample carries hundreds of thousands of distinct CDR3 sequences, 15% to 20% of them seen once, and the ten largest clones take 3% to 3.5%. The source of the sample is a study of response to subunit inactivated influenza vaccine. Points from the study as a whole: Authors suggested few new T cells are recruited by each seasonal influenza vaccination.

The CDR3 has 15 amino acids. Germline CDR1 is SGHRS and CDR2 is YFSETQ. V shed 1 base, J shed 0 bases, and the junction held 4 bases outside the gene matches. This rearrangement joins TRBV5-1 to TRBJ2-7; 7 bases are a match to TRBD2. The sequence came from a man aged 45-69 years who received an inactivated influenza vaccine. The material was CD4+ T cells sorted from PBMCs, obtained 23 to 25 months after vaccination. CDR3 nucleotide sequence: TGCGCCAGCAGCTTGTCCGGGAGGCTCTCCTACGAGCAGTACTTC. This gives the protein CASSLSGRLSYEQYF.